The sequence of this T cell receptor beta chain was determined in a study of T cell responses to AZD1222 COVID-19 vaccine. This CDR3 is built from 13 residues. Trimming stripped 5 bases from V and 6 bases from J, with 13 bases between. The V gene's germline CDR1 is SGHTA and CDR2 FQGNSA. Details on this clone: Its antigen is currently unknown.

The assay was immunoSEQ multiplex PCR, and TCRdb's table has in-frame clones only and misses some. Of 100,000 to 150,000 clones in the sample, roughly nine tenths were seen once. Broader study findings: Close to half of all spike-specific TCRs reportedly target regions of the variants that are unmutated. The donors showed a predominance of white British ancestry and of females, with possible underestimation of clonal diversity.

The sample here was peripheral blood, taken on day 0 of AZD1222 vaccination. The chain joins TRBV7-2 to TRBJ1-2; the D gene is possibly TRBD1 (5 bases). The receptor comes from an adult in good health. This chain's CDR3 is CASSAQVGDGYTF. The CDR3, as DNA: TGTGCCAGCAGCGCACAGGTTGGCGATGGCTACACCTTC.